Below, one T cell receptor (beta chain) is given with its context. Its antigen remains unknown. This CDR3 region has 13 residues. Germline CDR1 is SEHNR and CDR2 is FQNEAQ (reference sequence). V was cut by 6 bases and J by 5 bases, with 14 bases left in between. The sample belongs to a study of Tregs in tolerant kidney transplant recipients. CD4+CD25+CD127- Tregs, CD4+CD25- non-Tregs, CD4 and CD8 cells were sorted. Sequenced by immunoSEQ multiplex PCR; TCRdb stores in-frame clones only, minus some. The sample lists some 71,000 clones, about 88% occurring once. Study-level points and caveats: Validation in larger populations is needed because few patients were studied. The most relevant donor-specific Treg TCRbeta repertoire apparently came from expansion with activated donor B cells.

Sample: CD4+ T cells from blood, taken before the transplant. The V and J genes are TRBV7-9 and TRBJ2-7; the D gene is possibly TRBD1 (5 bases). This TCR was sampled from a human donor who received a combined kidney and bone marrow transplant. CDR3 DNA sequence: TGTGCCAGCAGTTCGTCAGGGTCGCACGAGCAGTACTTC. It codes for CASSSSGSHEQYF.